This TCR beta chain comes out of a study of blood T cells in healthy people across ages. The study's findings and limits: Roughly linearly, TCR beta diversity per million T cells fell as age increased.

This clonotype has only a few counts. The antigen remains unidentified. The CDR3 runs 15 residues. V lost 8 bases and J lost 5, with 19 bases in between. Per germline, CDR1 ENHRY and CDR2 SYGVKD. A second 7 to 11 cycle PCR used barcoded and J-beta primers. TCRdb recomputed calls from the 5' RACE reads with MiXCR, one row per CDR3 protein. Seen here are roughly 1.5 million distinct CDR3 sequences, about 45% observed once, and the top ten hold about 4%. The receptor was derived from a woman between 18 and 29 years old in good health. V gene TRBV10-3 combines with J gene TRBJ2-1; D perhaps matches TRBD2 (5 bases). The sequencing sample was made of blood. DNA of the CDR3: TGTGCCATCGGCCCCGCAGGAGCGCGGGACAATGAGCAGTTCTTC. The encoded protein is CAIGPAGARDNEQFF.